This passage covers 2 T cell receptor beta chains from one sample sequenced in a study of blood T cells in healthy people across ages. A sample-barcoded 5' primer and a J-beta primer mix were used in a second PCR of about 6 to 12 cycles. Using its own MiXCR run on the 5' RACE reads, TCRdb lists one record per CDR3 protein. The sample lists roughly 700,000 distinct CDR3 sequences; about 34% were seen once. The sample consisted of blood. The source is a woman older than 75 in good health.

In regard to this clonotype: The CDR3 end shows no conserved phenylalanine or tryptophan, and so a read error is likely. The chain has TRBV7-2 and TRBJ1-1; D is unresolved. Trimming pared 6 bases from V and 5 bases from J, leaving 7 bases between. CDR3 length: 11 amino acids. From germline, CDR1 is SGHTA and CDR2 FQGNSA. This CDR3 is CASSRETEAFC. The CDR3 DNA is TGTGCCAGCAGTCGTGAAACTGAAGCTTTCTGT.

This clonotype was counted ten times or more. The rearrangement uses TRBV5-1 and TRBJ2-5; D might be TRBD1 or TRBD2, each matching 5 bases. V lost 1 base to trimming and J lost 5 bases, with 12 bases between them. The CDR3 covers 14 residues. Germline V gene lookup returns CDR1 SGHRS and CDR2 YFSETQ. The chain's CDR3 is CASSLYRDGETQYF. The DNA for the CDR3 is TGCGCCAGCAGCTTGTATAGGGACGGCGAGACCCAGTACTTC.